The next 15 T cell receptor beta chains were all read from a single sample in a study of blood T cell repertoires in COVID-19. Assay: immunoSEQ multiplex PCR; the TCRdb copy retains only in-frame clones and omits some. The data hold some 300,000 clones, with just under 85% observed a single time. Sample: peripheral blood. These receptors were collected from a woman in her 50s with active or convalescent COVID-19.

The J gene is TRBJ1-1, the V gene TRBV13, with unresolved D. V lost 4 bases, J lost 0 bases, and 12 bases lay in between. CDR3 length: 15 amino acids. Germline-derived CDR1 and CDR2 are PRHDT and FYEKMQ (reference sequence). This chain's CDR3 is CASSYRGPLNTEAFF. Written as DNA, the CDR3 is TGTGCCAGCAGCTACCGCGGGCCCTTGAACACTGAAGCTTTCTTT. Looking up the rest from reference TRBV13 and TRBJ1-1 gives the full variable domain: AAGVIQSPRHLIKEKRETATLKCYPIPRHDTVYWYQQGPGQDPQFLISFYEKMQSDKGSIPDRFSAQQFSDYHSELNMSSLELGDSALYFCASSYRGPLNTEAFFGQGTRLTVV.

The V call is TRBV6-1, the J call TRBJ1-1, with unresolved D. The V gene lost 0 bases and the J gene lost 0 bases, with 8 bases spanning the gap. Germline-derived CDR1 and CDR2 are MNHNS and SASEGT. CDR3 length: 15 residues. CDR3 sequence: CASSEAGEMNTEAFF. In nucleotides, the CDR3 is TGTGCCAGCAGTGAAGCCGGAGAGATGAACACTGAAGCTTTCTTT.

DNA of the CDR3: TGTGCCAGCACTGAAACAGGGGCTGAAGCTTTCTTT. This gives the protein CASTETGAEAFF. The chain carries TRBV5-5 and TRBJ1-1; TRBD1 matches at 7 bases. V trimming: 6 bases; J trimming: 6 bases; junction bases outside the gene matches: 5. This CDR3 region has 12 residues. CDR1 and CDR2 from the germline V gene are SGHKS and YYEKEE (reference sequence). Drawing the rest from reference TRBV5-5 and TRBJ1-1, the complete variable domain is DAGVTQSPTHLIKTRGQQVTLRCSPISGHKSVSWYQQVLGQGPQFIFQYYEKEERGRGNFPDRFSARQFPNYSSELNVNALLLGDSALYLCASTETGAEAFFGQGTRLTVV.

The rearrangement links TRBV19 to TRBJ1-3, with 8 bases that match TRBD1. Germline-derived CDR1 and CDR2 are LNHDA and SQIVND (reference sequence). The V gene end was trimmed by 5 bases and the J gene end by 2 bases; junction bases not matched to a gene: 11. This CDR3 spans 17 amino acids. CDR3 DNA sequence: TGTGCCAGTAGTGTTCATTCTCCGGGACAGGCTGGAAACACCATATATTTT. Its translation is CASSVHSPGQAGNTIYF.

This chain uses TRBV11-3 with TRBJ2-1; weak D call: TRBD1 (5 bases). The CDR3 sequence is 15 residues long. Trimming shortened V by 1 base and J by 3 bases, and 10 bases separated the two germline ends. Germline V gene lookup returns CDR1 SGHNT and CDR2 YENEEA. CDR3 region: CASSLGQGNYNEQFF. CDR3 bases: TGTGCCAGCAGCTTAGGGCAGGGTAACTACAATGAGCAGTTCTTC. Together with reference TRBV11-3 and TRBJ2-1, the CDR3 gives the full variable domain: EAGVVQSPRYKIIEKKQPVAFWCNPISGHNTLYWYLQNLGQGPELLIRYENEEAVDDSQLPKDRFSAERLKGVDSTLKIQPAELGDSAVYLCASSLGQGNYNEQFFGPGTRLTVL.

The chain's CDR3 is CAWDRANSPLHF. CDR3 in DNA: TGTGCCTGGGACAGAGCAAATTCACCCCTCCACTTT. The chain combines TRBV30 with TRBJ1-6, with D perhaps TRBD1 (5 bases). Trimming cost V 5 bases and J 7 bases, with 9 bases left between them. Germline loops: CDR1 GTSNPN, CDR2 SVGIG (reference sequence). The CDR3 is 12 residues long.

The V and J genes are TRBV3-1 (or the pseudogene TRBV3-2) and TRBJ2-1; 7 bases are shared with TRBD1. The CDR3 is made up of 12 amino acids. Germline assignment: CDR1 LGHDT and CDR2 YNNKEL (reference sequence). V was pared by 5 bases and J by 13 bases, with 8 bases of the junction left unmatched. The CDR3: CASSADRARQFF. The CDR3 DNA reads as TGTGCCAGCAGCGCCGACAGGGCCCGACAGTTCTTC.

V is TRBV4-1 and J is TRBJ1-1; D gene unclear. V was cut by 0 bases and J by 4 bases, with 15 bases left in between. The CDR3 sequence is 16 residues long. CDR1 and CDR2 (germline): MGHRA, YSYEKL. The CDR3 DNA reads TGCGCCAGCAGCCAAGATCTCCCGGGTTTAGGCACTGAAGCTTTCTTT. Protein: CASSQDLPGLGTEAFF.

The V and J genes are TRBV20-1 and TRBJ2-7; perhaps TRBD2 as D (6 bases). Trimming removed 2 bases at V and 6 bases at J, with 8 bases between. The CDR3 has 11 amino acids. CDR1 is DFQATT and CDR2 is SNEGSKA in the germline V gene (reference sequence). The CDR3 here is CSARYGGEQYF. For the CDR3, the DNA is TGCAGTGCTAGATACGGGGGCGAGCAGTACTTC.

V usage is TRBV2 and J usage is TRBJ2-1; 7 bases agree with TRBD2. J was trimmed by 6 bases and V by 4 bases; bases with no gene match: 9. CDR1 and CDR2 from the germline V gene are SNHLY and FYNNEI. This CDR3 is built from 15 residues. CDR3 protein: CASSARLGLGNEQFF. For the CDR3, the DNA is TGTGCCAGCAGTGCGAGGCTTGGACTAGGCAATGAGCAGTTCTTC.

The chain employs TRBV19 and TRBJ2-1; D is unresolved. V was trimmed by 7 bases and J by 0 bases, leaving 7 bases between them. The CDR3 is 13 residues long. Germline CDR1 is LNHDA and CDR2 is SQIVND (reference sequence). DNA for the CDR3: TGTGCCAGTACACCGAGCTCCTACAATGAGCAGTTCTTC. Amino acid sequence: CASTPSSYNEQFF. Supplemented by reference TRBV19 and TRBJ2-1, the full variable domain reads DGGITQSPKYLFRKEGQNVTLSCEQNLNHDAMYWYRQDPGQGLRLIYYSQIVNDFQKGDIAEGYSVSREKKESFPLTVTSAQKNPTAFYLCASTPSSYNEQFFGPGTRLTVL.

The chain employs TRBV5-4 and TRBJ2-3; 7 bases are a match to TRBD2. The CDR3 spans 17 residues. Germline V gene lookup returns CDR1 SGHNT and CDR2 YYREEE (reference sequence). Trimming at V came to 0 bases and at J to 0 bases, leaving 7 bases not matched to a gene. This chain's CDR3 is CASSLVGRGVSTDTQYF. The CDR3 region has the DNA TGTGCCAGCAGCTTGGTAGGGAGGGGAGTTAGCACAGATACGCAGTATTTT.

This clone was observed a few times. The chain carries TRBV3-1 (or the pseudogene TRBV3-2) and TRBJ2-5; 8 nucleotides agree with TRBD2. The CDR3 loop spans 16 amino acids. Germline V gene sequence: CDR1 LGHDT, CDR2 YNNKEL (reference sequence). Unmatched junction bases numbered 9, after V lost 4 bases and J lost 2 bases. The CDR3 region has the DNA TGTGCCAGCAGCCGCATGACTAGCGCGTCACAAGAGACCCAGTACTTC. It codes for CASSRMTSASQETQYF.

CDR3 protein: CASSLAGFYEQYF. The CDR3 coding sequence is TGTGCCAGCAGCCTCGCGGGGTTTTACGAGCAGTACTTC. J is TRBJ2-7 and V is TRBV3-1 (or the pseudogene TRBV3-2); D possibly corresponds to TRBD2 (6 bases). CDR3 length: 13 amino acids. V lost 4 bases and J 4 bases, leaving 11 bases between the germline ends. In germline, CDR1 is LGHDT, CDR2 YNNKEL (reference sequence).

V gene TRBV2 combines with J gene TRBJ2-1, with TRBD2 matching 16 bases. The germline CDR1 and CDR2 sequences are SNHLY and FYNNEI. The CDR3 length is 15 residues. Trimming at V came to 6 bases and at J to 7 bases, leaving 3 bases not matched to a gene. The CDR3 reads CASRGTSGRGNEQFF. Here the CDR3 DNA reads TGTGCCAGCAGGGGGACTAGCGGGAGGGGGAATGAGCAGTTCTTC.